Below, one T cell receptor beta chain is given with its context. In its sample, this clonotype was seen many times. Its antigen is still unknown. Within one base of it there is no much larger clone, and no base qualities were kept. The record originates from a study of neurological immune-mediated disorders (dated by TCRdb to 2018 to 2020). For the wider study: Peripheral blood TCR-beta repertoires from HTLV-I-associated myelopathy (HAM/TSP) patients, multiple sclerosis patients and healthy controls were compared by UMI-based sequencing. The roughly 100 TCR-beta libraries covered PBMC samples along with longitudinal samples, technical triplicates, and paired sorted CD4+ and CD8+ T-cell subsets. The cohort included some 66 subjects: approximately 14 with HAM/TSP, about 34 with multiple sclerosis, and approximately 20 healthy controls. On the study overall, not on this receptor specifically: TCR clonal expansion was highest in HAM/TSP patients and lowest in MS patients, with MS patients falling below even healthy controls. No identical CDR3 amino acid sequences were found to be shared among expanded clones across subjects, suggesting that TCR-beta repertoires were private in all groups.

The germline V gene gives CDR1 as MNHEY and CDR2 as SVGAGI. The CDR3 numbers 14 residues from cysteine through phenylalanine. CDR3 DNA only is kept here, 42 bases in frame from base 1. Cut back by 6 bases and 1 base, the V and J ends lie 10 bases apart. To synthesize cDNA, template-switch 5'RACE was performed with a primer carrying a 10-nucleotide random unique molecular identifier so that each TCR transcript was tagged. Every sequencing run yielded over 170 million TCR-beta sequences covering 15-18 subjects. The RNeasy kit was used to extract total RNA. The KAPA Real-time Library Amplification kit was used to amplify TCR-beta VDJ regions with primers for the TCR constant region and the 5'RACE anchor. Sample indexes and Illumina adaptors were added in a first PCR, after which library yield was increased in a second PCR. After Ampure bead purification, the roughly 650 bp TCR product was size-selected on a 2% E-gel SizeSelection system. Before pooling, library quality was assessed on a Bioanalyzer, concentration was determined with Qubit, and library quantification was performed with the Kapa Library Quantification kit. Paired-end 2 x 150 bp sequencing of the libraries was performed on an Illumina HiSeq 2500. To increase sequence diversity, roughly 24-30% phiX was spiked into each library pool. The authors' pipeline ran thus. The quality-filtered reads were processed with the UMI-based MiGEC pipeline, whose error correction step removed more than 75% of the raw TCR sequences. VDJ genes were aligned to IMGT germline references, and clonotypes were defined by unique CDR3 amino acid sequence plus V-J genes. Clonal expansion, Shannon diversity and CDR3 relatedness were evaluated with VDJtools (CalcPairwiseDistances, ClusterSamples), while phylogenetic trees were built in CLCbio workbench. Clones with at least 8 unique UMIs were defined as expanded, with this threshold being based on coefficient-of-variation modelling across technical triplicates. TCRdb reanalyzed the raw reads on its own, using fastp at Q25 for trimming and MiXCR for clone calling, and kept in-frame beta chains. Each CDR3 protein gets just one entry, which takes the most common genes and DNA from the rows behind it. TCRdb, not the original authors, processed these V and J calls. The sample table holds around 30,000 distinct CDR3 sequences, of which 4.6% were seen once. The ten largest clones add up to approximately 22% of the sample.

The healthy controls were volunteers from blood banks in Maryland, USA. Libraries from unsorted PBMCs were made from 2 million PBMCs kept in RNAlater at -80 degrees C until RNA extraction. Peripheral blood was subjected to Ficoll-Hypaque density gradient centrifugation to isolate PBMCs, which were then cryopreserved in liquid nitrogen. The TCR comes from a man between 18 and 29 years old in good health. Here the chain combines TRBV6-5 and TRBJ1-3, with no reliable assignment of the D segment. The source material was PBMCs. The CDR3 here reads CASRAPGSGNTIYF. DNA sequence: TGTGCCAGCAGGGCTCCTGGGTCTGGAAACACCATATATTTT.